This T cell receptor beta chain was documented in a study of blood T cell repertoires in COVID-19. For the study at large: Whether acute or convalescent, the COVID-19 samples came from the United States, Italy and Spain. From T cells, B-cell-depleted T cells, or PBMCs came the material, which was cDNA or gDNA.

Authors' analysis steps: Estimation of nucleated cell counts relied on the amplification of reference gene primers. The repertoire was sequenced with immunoSEQ multiplex PCR; TCRdb's copy has only in-frame clones and lacks some. D and trimming come from the DNA, and the V and J calls and clone size come from that table. The repertoire holds about 100,000 clones, with 70% to 90% as singletons. The V and J ends lost 0 bases and 3 bases, in that order; junction bases with no gene match: 1. This CDR3 contains 15 residues. Germline CDR1 is SGDLS and CDR2 is YYNGEE. This clone has more than one count but fewer than ten.

V gene TRBV9 combines with J gene TRBJ2-1; the match to TRBD2 covers 9 bases. Sequences were obtained from peripheral blood. The TCR sequence derives from a man aged 50-59 years with active or convalescent COVID-19. As DNA, the CDR3 is TGTGCCAGCAGCGTAGTTAGCGGGGGCTACAATGAGCAGTTCTTC. It is translated as CASSVVSGGYNEQFF.